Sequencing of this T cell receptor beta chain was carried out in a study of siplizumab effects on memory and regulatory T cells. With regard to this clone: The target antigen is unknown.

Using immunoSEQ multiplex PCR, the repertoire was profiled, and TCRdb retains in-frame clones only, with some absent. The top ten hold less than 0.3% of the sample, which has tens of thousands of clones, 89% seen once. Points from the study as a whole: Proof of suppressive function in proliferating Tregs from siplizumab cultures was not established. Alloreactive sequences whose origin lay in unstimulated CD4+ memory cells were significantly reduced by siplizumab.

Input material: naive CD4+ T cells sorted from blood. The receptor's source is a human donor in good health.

CDR3 coding DNA: TGTGCCAGCAGTGGGGACAGGGGTTCAAAAGGCTACACCTTC. Its translation: CASSGDRGSKGYTF. The chain joins TRBV6-1 to TRBJ1-2; TRBD1 aligns across 10 bases. The CDR3 has 14 residues. Germline V gene data show CDR1 as MNHNS and CDR2 as SASEGT. The J segment lost 8 bases and the V segment lost 4 bases, leaving 7 bases of the junction unmatched.